Listed here are 30 T cell receptor beta chains from one sample, sequenced in a study of blood T cell repertoires in COVID-19. Here immunoSEQ multiplex PCR was the method, and the copy in TCRdb shows in-frame clones only, minus some. Counted here are around 250,000 clones, about nine tenths occurring once; the ten biggest clones make up around 2.2%. The sequenced sample consisted of peripheral blood. The origin of the receptors is a man aged 30 to 45 who had recovered from COVID-19.

The chain is built from TRBV11-3 and TRBJ1-1; no definite D call. The V gene's germline CDR1 is SGHNT and CDR2 YENEEA. Trimming stripped 0 bases from V and 14 bases from J, with 16 bases between. This CDR3 spans 13 amino acids. The CDR3 coding sequence is TGTGCCAGCAGCTTAGACGGTGGCAGGCCCCTATTCTTT. Its protein is CASSLDGGRPLFF.

This clone turned up a few times. This sequence joins TRBV6-4 and TRBJ2-3; maybe TRBD2 (7 bases). The CDR3 is 14 amino acids. V was clipped by 4 bases and J by 4 bases, with 12 bases between them. Germline values: CDR1 MRHNA, CDR2 SNTAGT. CDR3 loop: CASSAGGEADTQYF. In DNA form, the CDR3 reads TGTGCCAGCAGTGCGGGGGGCGAGGCAGATACGCAGTATTTT.

This clone was seen only a few times. CDR3 DNA: TGTGCCAGTGGCCTCGACAGGTATACGCAGTATTTT. It yields the protein CASGLDRYTQYF. V gene TRBV19 combines with J gene TRBJ2-3; D perhaps matches TRBD1 (6 bases). V lost 8 bases and J 7 bases, leaving 13 bases between the germline ends. CDR1 is LNHDA, CDR2 SQIVND, per germline (reference sequence). The length of the CDR3 is 12 residues.

The chain has TRBV19 and TRBJ2-7; 9 nucleotides line up with TRBD1. V lost 2 bases and J lost 1; bases outside the gene matches: 12. Germline CDR1 is LNHDA and CDR2 is SQIVND (reference sequence). This CDR3 is 18 amino acids long. The CDR3: CASSIFFPRGQGSYEQYF. The CDR3 DNA is TGTGCCAGTAGTATATTCTTTCCCCGAGGACAGGGGTCCTACGAGCAGTACTTC.

The chain joins TRBV5-1 to TRBJ2-2; the match to TRBD2 covers 8 bases. Germline V gene sequence: CDR1 SGHRS, CDR2 YFSETQ. J was trimmed by 7 bases and V by 4 bases; bases with no gene match: 12. The CDR3 runs to 16 residues. In nucleotides, the CDR3 is TGCGCCAGCAGCGTCATAAGCGGGGGCACCGGCGGGGAGCTGTTTTTT. Amino acid sequence: CASSVISGGTGGELFF.

The chain carries TRBV11-3 and TRBJ2-1; TRBD1 is a possible D gene (6 bases). V gave up 4 bases and J gave up 7 bases, with 17 bases separating them. The CDR3 extends over 15 amino acids. Germline V CDR1 and CDR2: SGHNT, YENEEA. The CDR3 loop is CASSSSGVGRNEQFF. CDR3 nucleotide sequence: TGTGCCAGCAGCTCGTCAGGGGTAGGTCGAAATGAGCAGTTCTTC.

The V and J genes are TRBV20-1 and TRBJ2-7; D gene unclear. V was cut by 6 bases and J by 5 bases, with 8 bases left in between. The CDR3 consists of 10 residues. Germline assignment: CDR1 DFQATT and CDR2 SNEGSKA (reference sequence). The DNA of the CDR3 is TGCAGTGCCCGGGTTAACGAGCAGTACTTC. The encoded protein is CSARVNEQYF.

The V gene is TRBV7-2, the J gene TRBJ2-5; D may be TRBD1 (6 bases). CDR3 size: 14 residues. Germline-derived CDR1 and CDR2 are SGHTA and FQGNSA. Trimming shortened V by 5 bases and J by 4 bases, and 14 bases separated the two germline ends. This CDR3 reads CASSPRLGGETQYF. The CDR3 coding sequence is TGTGCCAGCAGCCCCCGGTTAGGGGGAGAGACCCAGTACTTC.

V usage is TRBV12-3 or TRBV12-4 and J usage is TRBJ2-3; 7 bases fit TRBD2. J was trimmed by 10 bases and V by 3 bases; bases with no gene match: 4. The CDR3 runs 12 residues. Here the CDR3 reads CASSFPREAQYF. In nucleotides, the CDR3 is TGTGCCAGCAGTTTCCCCCGGGAGGCGCAGTATTTT.

This clone was seen once. This chain connects TRBV3-1 (or the pseudogene TRBV3-2) to TRBJ1-2; 9 bases fit TRBD1. V lost 6 bases, J lost 6 bases, and 5 bases stayed unmatched. Germline V gene sequence: CDR1 LGHDT, CDR2 YNNKEL (reference sequence). The CDR3 length is 13 residues. This CDR3 is CASSLGQGNGYTF. In DNA, the CDR3 is TGTGCCAGCAGTCTGGGACAGGGAAATGGCTACACCTTC.

This clone was found a few times. J is TRBJ1-1 and V is TRBV2; D may be TRBD1 (6 bases). Germline V gene sequence: CDR1 SNHLY, CDR2 FYNNEI. The V and J ends lost 2 bases and 6 bases respectively, with 13 bases between them. This CDR3 is built from 14 residues. In DNA, the CDR3 is TGTGCCAGCAGTGAACAGGGGCAGGTCGCTGAAGCTTTCTTT. It is translated as CASSEQGQVAEAFF. The full variable domain, with the rest looked up from reference TRBV2 and TRBJ1-1, is EPEVTQTPSHQVTQMGQEVILRCVPISNHLYFYWYRQILGQKVEFLVSFYNNEISEKSEIFDDQFSVERPDGSNFTLKIRSTKLEDSAMYFCASSEQGQVAEAFFGQGTRLTVV.

This chain connects TRBV6-4 to TRBJ1-2; the D is unclear. Germline V CDR1 and CDR2: MRHNA, SNTAGT. Trimming took 3 bases from V and 5 from J, leaving 10 bases between them. The length of the CDR3 is 13 residues. The CDR3 DNA reads TGTGCCAGCAGTGATCGGACTGGGTATGGCTACACCTTC. Its translation: CASSDRTGYGYTF.

J is TRBJ1-1 and V is TRBV3-1 (or the pseudogene TRBV3-2); no reliable D call. CDR3 length: 15 amino acids. Germline values: CDR1 LGHDT, CDR2 YNNKEL (reference sequence). V was trimmed by 0 bases and J by 5 bases, leaving 13 bases between them. The CDR3 DNA reads TGTGCCAGCAGCCAAGATGGGAGACCGAGGACTGAAGCTTTCTTT. Amino acids: CASSQDGRPRTEAFF.

V gene TRBV12-3 or TRBV12-4 combines with J gene TRBJ2-3; D gene unclear. V shed 1 base and J shed 9 bases, with 8 bases lying between them. The length of the CDR3 is 12 residues. The CDR3: CASSLGLRTQYF. In DNA form, the CDR3 reads TGTGCCAGCAGTTTAGGACTCAGAACGCAGTATTTT.

The CDR3: CASSQDLMGQGAGDTQYF. CDR3 in DNA: TGTGCCAGCAGCCAAGATCTTATGGGACAGGGGGCGGGAGATACGCAGTATTTT. V usage is TRBV3-1 (or the pseudogene TRBV3-2) and J usage is TRBJ2-3; the match to TRBD1 covers 12 bases. The ends lost 0 bases at V and 5 bases at J; junction bases unmatched: 9. CDR3 length: 18 amino acids. In germline, CDR1 is LGHDT, CDR2 YNNKEL (reference sequence).

J is TRBJ2-7 and V is TRBV9; TRBD2 matches at 8 bases. The CDR3 contains 19 residues. From germline, CDR1 is SGDLS and CDR2 YYNGEE. After removal of 0 bases from V and 5 bases from J, the junction contained 19 bases not matched to a gene. The CDR3 region has the DNA TGTGCCAGCAGCGTAGCGTCAGGACTAGCCCGGGGGCACGGGGACGAGCAGTACTTC. It translates to CASSVASGLARGHGDEQYF.

This clone was counted a single time. The chain couples TRBV7-9 to TRBJ2-5; TRBD2 is a possible D gene (7 bases). The germline CDR1 and CDR2 sequences are SEHNR and FQNEAQ (reference sequence). The CDR3 contains 15 residues. V lost 4 bases and J lost 0, with 12 bases in between. CDR3 nucleotide sequence: TGTGCCAGCAGCTCCGGCGGGGGCTACCAAGAGACCCAGTACTTC. Its protein product is CASSSGGGYQETQYF.

The chain joins TRBV5-1 to TRBJ2-1; weak D call: TRBD1 (6 bases). V was trimmed by 7 bases and J by 8 bases, leaving 19 bases between them. CDR3 length equals 14 residues. Germline values: CDR1 SGHRS, CDR2 YFSETQ. This CDR3 is CASGEYRVHDEQFF. The CDR3 DNA sequence: TGCGCCAGCGGGGAGTACAGGGTTCACGATGAGCAGTTCTTC. Together with reference TRBV5-1 and TRBJ2-1, the CDR3 gives the full variable domain: KAGVTQTPRYLIKTRGQQVTLSCSPISGHRSVSWYQQTPGQGLQFLFEYFSETQRNKGNFPGRFSGRQFSNSRSEMNVSTLELGDSALYLCASGEYRVHDEQFFGPGTRLTVL.

The chain carries TRBV29-1 and TRBJ1-2; perhaps TRBD1 as D (6 bases). CDR3 length: 11 amino acids. Trimming left V 5 bases short and J 5 bases short, with 9 bases between. Germline CDR1 is SQVTM and CDR2 is ANQGSEA. The DNA for the CDR3 is TGCAGCGTTTCAGGGGTTTATGGCTACACCTTC. Its protein product is CSVSGVYGYTF.

This chain uses TRBV7-2 with TRBJ2-6, with D possibly TRBD2 on 5 matching bases. CDR1 is SGHTA, CDR2 FQGNSA, per germline. There are 14 residues in the CDR3. Between the trimmed V and J ends, which lost 3 bases and 2 bases, there was a span of 5 bases. The CDR3: CASSLGAGANVLTF. The CDR3 DNA follows: TGTGCCAGCAGCTTGGGAGCTGGGGCCAACGTCCTGACTTTC.

The rearrangement joins TRBV7-2 to TRBJ2-5; tentatively, D is TRBD1 (6 bases). From germline, CDR1 is SGHTA and CDR2 FQGNSA. The CDR3 spans 13 residues. Trimming left V 8 bases short and J 4 bases short, with 14 bases between. The CDR3 reads CASEGRRGETQYF. The CDR3 nucleotides are TGTGCCAGCGAGGGTCGCAGGGGAGAGACCCAGTACTTC.

This clone was detected once. J is TRBJ2-1 and V is TRBV19, with a possible D match to TRBD1 (6 bases). The CDR3 is 15 amino acids. V lost 2 bases to trimming and J lost 5 bases, with 13 bases between them. CDR1 is LNHDA, CDR2 SQIVND, per germline (reference sequence). The CDR3 DNA reads as TGTGCCAGTAGTATAAATAGGGCAGGGGACAATGAGCAGTTCTTC. Its protein product is CASSINRAGDNEQFF.

This chain connects TRBV5-1 to TRBJ1-2; D perhaps matches TRBD1 (5 bases). This CDR3 has 15 amino acids. Between the trimmed V and J ends, which lost 2 bases and 6 bases, there was a span of 17 bases. Germline loops: CDR1 SGHRS, CDR2 YFSETQ. CDR3 protein: CASSFDLGLSHGYTF. The CDR3 DNA follows: TGCGCCAGCAGCTTTGACCTGGGGCTCTCGCATGGCTACACCTTC.

This sequence joins TRBV4-1 and TRBJ1-5; 10 bases fit TRBD1. Looked up from germline, CDR1 is MGHRA and CDR2 is YSYEKL. The CDR3 totals 16 residues. V trimming: 8 bases; J trimming: 0 bases; junction bases outside the gene matches: 7. The DNA for the CDR3 is TGCGCCAGCGCCGCGGGACAGGGGCCTAGCAATCAGCCCCAGCATTTT. Translated: CASAAGQGPSNQPQHF.

This clone was counted many times. The chain carries TRBV5-1 and TRBJ2-1; 8 nucleotides match TRBD1. J lost 9 bases, V lost 0 bases, and 14 bases had no gene match. This CDR3 is built from 17 residues. CDR1 and CDR2 from the germline V gene are SGHRS and YFSETQ. The CDR3 sequence: CASSLDSGQDPLTEQFF. The CDR3 DNA is TGCGCCAGCAGCTTGGATTCGGGACAGGACCCCTTAACTGAGCAGTTCTTC.

V is TRBV6-2 or TRBV6-3 and J is TRBJ1-6; TRBD1 might be the D (5 bases). CDR3 length: 13 residues. From germline, CDR1 is MNHEY and CDR2 SVGEGT. Between the trimmed V and J ends, which lost 4 bases and 7 bases, there was a span of 8 bases. The CDR3 protein is CASSSGWNSPLHF. The CDR3 DNA reads as TGTGCCAGCAGTTCAGGGTGGAATTCACCCCTCCACTTT.

The gene calls are TRBV7-6 and TRBJ1-2; D not resolved. Germline loops: CDR1 SGHVS, CDR2 FNYEAQ. The CDR3 has 12 amino acids. The V and J ends lost 0 bases and 11 bases respectively, with 10 bases between them. The CDR3 reads CASSLAPRIYTF. CDR3 in DNA: TGTGCCAGCAGCTTAGCGCCCAGGATATACACCTTC.

This chain's CDR3 is CASSVGPTSTDTQYF. DNA for the CDR3: TGTGCCAGCAGCGTAGGTCCGACTAGCACAGATACGCAGTATTTT. The chain links TRBV9 to TRBJ2-3, with D uncertain. CDR3 size: 15 residues. Germline values: CDR1 SGDLS, CDR2 YYNGEE. V was clipped by 0 bases and J by 0 bases, with 8 bases between them.

As for this clone: The sample carries other DNA sequences with the same CDR3. The rearrangement uses TRBV18 and TRBJ1-5; D not resolved. This CDR3 is built from 14 residues. V lost 1 base to trimming and J lost 10 bases, with 14 bases between them. Looked up from germline, CDR1 is KGHSH and CDR2 is LQKENI. The CDR3 region is CASSPLTGKQPQHF. The DNA for the CDR3 is TGTGCCAGCTCACCACTGACCGGGAAACAACCCCAGCATTTT.

This clone appeared once. This chain's CDR3 is CASSFTPGVGEQFF. In DNA form, the CDR3 reads TGTGCCAGCAGCTTCACTCCGGGGGTGGGTGAGCAGTTCTTC. This chain connects TRBV11-2 to TRBJ2-1; a possible D gene is TRBD2 (6 bases). This CDR3 region has 14 residues. Germline V CDR1 and CDR2: SGHAT, FQNNGV. Trimming removed 3 bases at V and 9 bases at J, with 15 bases between.